Presented here are 18 T cell receptor beta chains from one specimen sequenced in a study of blood T cell repertoires in COVID-19. The assay was immunoSEQ multiplex PCR, and TCRdb's table has in-frame clones only and misses some. The sample shows about 130,000 clones, more than 90% of them seen only once. Sample: peripheral blood. The receptors here all came from a man aged 50 to 60 with active COVID-19.

This chain connects TRBV18 to TRBJ1-1, with 7 bases matching TRBD1. This CDR3 comprises 15 residues. Germline trimming cut 4 bases from V and 6 bases from J; bases unmatched to any gene: 11. CDR1 KGHSH and CDR2 LQKENI come from the germline V gene. CDR3 coding DNA: TGTGCCAGCTCACGGGACAGCGGTCAGGGTGCTGAAGCTTTCTTT. This gives the protein CASSRDSGQGAEAFF.

V usage is TRBV4-1 and J usage is TRBJ2-5; TRBD1 matches 8 bases. From germline, CDR1 is MGHRA and CDR2 YSYEKL. With 0 bases clipped from V and 5 bases from J, the junction kept 5 bases outside the gene matches. This CDR3 comprises 15 residues. The CDR3 bases are TGCGCCAGCAGCCAAGATTTGCACAGGGGGGAGACCCAGTACTTC. Translation: CASSQDLHRGETQYF.

This chain joins TRBV19 and TRBJ2-3, with TRBD2 as a possible D gene (5 bases). V was clipped by 2 bases and J by 0 bases, with 18 bases between them. The CDR3 extends over 18 amino acids. Germline values: CDR1 LNHDA, CDR2 SQIVND (reference sequence). The CDR3 DNA is TGTGCCAGTAGTATAAGCGGCGGCGGATCCACTAGCACAGATACGCAGTATTTT. This encodes CASSISGGGSTSTDTQYF.

The chain carries TRBV7-9 and TRBJ2-1, with 13 bases identical to TRBD2. The CDR3 runs to 17 residues. V lost 4 bases and J lost 7; bases outside the gene matches: 10. CDR1 and CDR2 from the germline V gene are SEHNR and FQNEAQ (reference sequence). CDR3 residues: CASSSDKTSGGRNEQFF. CDR3 sequence (DNA): TGTGCCAGCAGCTCCGATAAGACTAGCGGGGGGCGGAATGAGCAGTTCTTC.

This chain joins TRBV5-1 and TRBJ2-1; TRBD1 agrees at 10 bases. Germline V gene lookup returns CDR1 SGHRS and CDR2 YFSETQ. The J segment lost 9 bases and the V segment lost 10 bases, leaving 13 bases of the junction unmatched. The CDR3 has 14 amino acids. The CDR3 spells CAGSRDRGSGEQFF. The CDR3 coding sequence is TGCGCCGGCTCCCGGGACAGGGGTTCGGGTGAGCAGTTCTTC.

J is TRBJ2-1 and V is TRBV19; TRBD2 aligns across 9 bases. CDR1 is LNHDA, CDR2 SQIVND, per germline (reference sequence). The CDR3 is made up of 15 amino acids. The V gene end was trimmed by 4 bases and the J gene end by 4 bases; junction bases not matched to a gene: 5. This chain's CDR3 is CASSSGLATYNEQFF. In nucleotides, the CDR3 is TGTGCCAGTAGTAGCGGACTAGCGACTTACAATGAGCAGTTCTTC.

The chain carries TRBV11-2 and TRBJ2-7; 11 nucleotides match TRBD2. The germline CDR1 and CDR2 sequences are SGHAT and FQNNGV. The length of the CDR3 is 15 residues. Germline trimming cut 0 bases from V and 4 bases from J; bases unmatched to any gene: 2. DNA for the CDR3: TGTGCCAGCAGCTTAGACCGGACTAGCGGGTACGAGCAGTACGTC. This gives the protein CASSLDRTSGYEQYV.

The genes are TRBV7-9 and TRBJ1-2; 9 bases fit TRBD1. The germline V gene has CDR1 SEHNR and CDR2 FQNEAQ (reference sequence). The J segment lost 2 bases and the V segment lost 8 bases, leaving 6 bases of the junction unmatched. CDR3 size: 14 residues. The CDR3 loop reads CASARQGENYGYTF. CDR3 in DNA: TGTGCCAGCGCCCGACAGGGGGAAAACTATGGCTACACCTTC.

The chain has TRBV18 and TRBJ1-3, with D unresolved. The germline V gene encodes CDR1 KGHSH and CDR2 LQKENI. This CDR3 contains 12 residues. Trimming took off 5 bases at V and 4 bases at J, with 6 bases between the two ends. Here the CDR3 DNA reads TGTGCCAGCTCAGAACAGGGAAACACCATATATTTT. This gives the protein CASSEQGNTIYF.

V usage is TRBV30 and J usage is TRBJ1-1; D not certain. Germline loops: CDR1 GTSNPN, CDR2 SVGIG (reference sequence). V lost 0 bases and J lost 7, with 6 bases in between. This CDR3 has 11 residues. CDR3 amino acids: CAWSVVVEAFF. The CDR3 bases are TGTGCCTGGAGTGTTGTCGTTGAAGCTTTCTTT.

The CDR3 spells CASRSGRADYEQYV. The DNA of the CDR3 is TGTGCCAGCCGGAGCGGGAGGGCCGACTACGAGCAGTACGTC. The chain carries TRBV21-1 and TRBJ2-7; TRBD2, the table's D call, was not compared with the DNA. TRBV21-1 is a recognized pseudogene. The CDR3 loop spans 14 amino acids.

J is TRBJ2-2 and V is TRBV7-6, with 12 nucleotides matching TRBD2. CDR3 size: 15 residues. Germline V gives CDR1 SGHVS, CDR2 FNYEAQ. J gave up 3 bases and V 5 bases, and 1 base lay outside the gene matches. CDR3 in DNA: TGTGCCAGCAGCCCTAGCGGGGGGGACACCGGGGAGCTGTTTTTT. This sequence encodes CASSPSGGDTGELFF.

The CDR3 sequence is CASSEERLAGNEQFF. The CDR3 DNA sequence: TGTGCCAGCAGTGAGGAAAGACTAGCGGGCAATGAGCAGTTCTTC. The rearrangement joins TRBV2 to TRBJ2-1; TRBD2 agrees at 10 bases. This CDR3 is 15 amino acids long. From germline, CDR1 is SNHLY and CDR2 FYNNEI. The V segment lost 3 bases and the J segment 6 bases; nucleotides outside the gene matches: 5.

The rearrangement uses TRBV9 and TRBJ2-3, with 9 bases that match TRBD2. The CDR3 runs to 16 residues. Per germline, CDR1 SGDLS and CDR2 YYNGEE. V shed 4 bases, J shed 0 bases, and the junction held 6 bases outside the gene matches. CDR3 residues: CASSSSSGASTDTQYF. CDR3 in DNA: TGTGCCAGCAGCTCCTCTAGCGGGGCTAGCACAGATACGCAGTATTTT.

The genes are TRBV9 and TRBJ2-7, with D maybe TRBD2 (6 bases). This CDR3 comprises 14 residues. CDR1 is SGDLS and CDR2 is YYNGEE in the germline V gene. V dropped 1 base and J dropped 1 base, with 9 bases sitting between them. The CDR3 DNA sequence: TGTGCCAGCAGCGTACGGGAGCGATCCTACGAGCAGTACTTC. This sequence encodes CASSVRERSYEQYF.

This clone was seen a few times. The genes are TRBV7-9 and TRBJ2-3, with 15 bases identical to TRBD2. Germline CDR1 and CDR2: SEHNR and FQNEAQ (reference sequence). Germline trimming cut 4 bases from V and 10 bases from J; bases unmatched to any gene: 9. The CDR3 loop spans 16 amino acids. In nucleotides, the CDR3 is TGTGCCAGCAGCTGGTTTCGGACTAGCGGGGGGGGACCGCAGTATTTT. Its translation: CASSWFRTSGGGPQYF.

The rearrangement joins TRBV10-3 to TRBJ2-5, with a weak D call TRBD2 (5 bases). V gave up 6 bases and J gave up 2 bases, with 10 bases separating them. This CDR3 has 13 residues. Germline V gene data show CDR1 as ENHRY and CDR2 as SYGVKD. The CDR3 loop reads CAIRKPGQETQYF. CDR3 coding DNA: TGTGCCATCAGAAAACCGGGACAAGAGACCCAGTACTTC.

The V call is TRBV21-1, the J call TRBJ2-1; no DNA check was done on the table's D call, TRBD2. TRBV21-1 is given as a pseudogene. This CDR3 has 16 residues. The CDR3 region has the DNA TGTGCCAGCAGCAAAGAAGGGGGACTAGTAGGAAATGAGCAGTTCTTC. Amino acid sequence: CASSKEGGLVGNEQFF.